This T cell receptor (beta chain) was recorded in a study of blood T cell repertoires in COVID-19. Looking at the study overall: The analysed material was cDNA or gDNA that came from T cells, B-cell-depleted T cells, or PBMCs.

This clone was seen just once. V was clipped by 4 bases and J by 2 bases; unmatched bases: 6. Germline assignment: CDR1 SGHRS and CDR2 YFSETQ. CDR3 length: 16 amino acids. Sequenced by immunoSEQ multiplex PCR; TCRdb stores in-frame clones only, minus some. This repertoire shows fewer than 100,000 clones, approximately 90% found once; its top ten account for 15%. The V call is TRBV5-1, the J call TRBJ2-3; 11 nucleotides line up with TRBD2. This TCR was sampled from a human donor in a cohort sampled during active COVID-19. Sequenced sample: peripheral blood. The CDR3 protein is CASSKLAGGNTDTQYF. The CDR3, as DNA: TGCGCCAGCAGCAAATTAGCGGGAGGGAACACAGATACGCAGTATTTT.